Each of the 19 T cell receptor beta chains below was sequenced from the same sample in a study of OX40 agonist ivuxolimab in advanced cancers. The method was immunoSEQ multiplex PCR; TCRdb's version includes in-frame clones alone and lacks a portion of them. The table lists roughly 93,000 clones, roughly nine tenths of them singletons. The sequenced sample was CD4+ or CD8+ T cells sorted from blood, obtained in a trial of the OX40 agonist ivuxolimab. These TCRs come from an adult with an advanced solid tumor such as melanoma, head and neck, liver or kidney cancer.

This clone was observed a single time. The V call is TRBV2, the J call TRBJ2-7, with 9 bases lining up with TRBD1. Germline-derived CDR1 and CDR2 are SNHLY and FYNNEI. The CDR3 contains 13 residues. The ends lost 4 bases at V and 3 bases at J; junction bases unmatched: 1. The CDR3 region is CASSGGQGYEQYF. The CDR3 nucleotides read TGTGCCAGCAGTGGGGGACAGGGCTACGAGCAGTACTTC.

The chain joins TRBV30 to TRBJ2-4; tentatively, D is TRBD2 (5 bases). The CDR3 totals 14 residues. V lost 0 bases to trimming and J lost 1 base, with 7 bases between them. Germline CDR1 GTSNPN, CDR2 SVGIG (reference sequence). This CDR3 is CAWSVRGAKNIQYF. Written as DNA, the CDR3 is TGTGCCTGGAGTGTACGGGGTGCCAAAAACATTCAGTACTTC.

The chain is built from TRBV18 and TRBJ2-7; TRBD1 is a possible D gene (6 bases). CDR3 size: 14 residues. Trimming took 3 bases from V and 0 from J, leaving 9 bases between them. The germline V gene has CDR1 KGHSH and CDR2 LQKENI. CDR3 sequence reads: CASSPRDTSYEQYF. In DNA, the CDR3 is TGTGCCAGCTCACCTCGGGACACCTCCTACGAGCAGTACTTC.

J is TRBJ2-2 and V is TRBV5-1; 8 bases match TRBD1. Germline V lookup: CDR1 SGHRS, CDR2 YFSETQ. The CDR3 runs 14 residues. The trim removed 3 bases at V and 5 bases at J, leaving 3 bases unmatched. In nucleotides, the CDR3 is TGCGCCAGCAGCTCACAGGGGGTAACCGGGGAGCTGTTTTTT. Its protein product is CASSSQGVTGELFF.

The chain combines TRBV19 with TRBJ1-3; D is unresolved. This CDR3 is built from 13 residues. V dropped 6 bases and J dropped 0 bases, with 6 bases sitting between them. CDR1 is LNHDA and CDR2 is SQIVND in the germline V gene (reference sequence). CDR3 in DNA: TGTGCCAGTAGAGTATCCTCTGGAAACACCATATATTTT. Protein sequence: CASRVSSGNTIYF.

The DNA for the CDR3 is TGTGCCAGCAGCTTAAATCGCAGGAATGGAAACACCATATATTTT. This encodes CASSLNRRNGNTIYF. The chain uses TRBV7-2 and TRBJ1-3; D not certain. V dropped 2 bases and J dropped 3 bases, with 11 bases sitting between them. This CDR3 is 15 amino acids long. Germline values: CDR1 SGHTA, CDR2 FQGNSA.

This rearrangement joins TRBV5-6 to TRBJ2-7; 9 bases line up with TRBD1. Trimming removed 5 bases from V and 1 base from J; junction bases left unmatched: 10. CDR1 is SGHDT and CDR2 is YYEEEE in the germline V gene. This CDR3 spans 16 amino acids. CDR3 amino acids: CASSFDRGSFSYEQYF. CDR3 sequence (DNA): TGTGCCAGCAGTTTCGACAGGGGGTCTTTTTCCTACGAGCAGTACTTC. Filled out from reference TRBV5-6 and TRBJ2-7, the complete variable domain reads DAGVTQSPTHLIKTRGQQVTLRCSPKSGHDTVSWYQQALGQGPQFIFQYYEEEERQRGNFPDRFSGHQFPNYSSELNVNALLLGDSALYLCASSFDRGSFSYEQYFGPGTRLTVT.

This chain uses TRBV19 with TRBJ2-1, with D uncertain. Germline values: CDR1 LNHDA, CDR2 SQIVND (reference sequence). CDR3 length: 13 amino acids. V lost 1 base, J lost 15 bases, and 16 bases lay in between. CDR3 DNA sequence: TGTGCCAGTAGTATAGGAGGTGGACCTACTGTGTTCTTC. It encodes CASSIGGGPTVFF.

In this sample, this clone turned up once. For the CDR3, the DNA is TGTGCCAGCAGCCACCCCCGGGACCCCAATGAGCAGTTCTTC. Its protein product is CASSHPRDPNEQFF. The chain joins TRBV11-3 to TRBJ2-1; the D gene could be TRBD1 or TRBD2 (5 bases each). Germline-derived CDR1 and CDR2 are SGHNT and YENEEA. This CDR3 contains 14 residues. V dropped 5 bases and J dropped 6 bases, with 14 bases sitting between them.

V is TRBV29-1 and J is TRBJ1-2; 7 bases line up with TRBD1. Per germline, CDR1 SQVTM and CDR2 ANQGSEA. This CDR3 has 13 residues. The trim removed 4 bases at V and 2 bases at J, leaving 4 bases unmatched. In DNA form, the CDR3 reads TGCAGCGTTGCGAAACAGGGGAACTATGGCTACACCTTC. Protein sequence: CSVAKQGNYGYTF.

This chain uses TRBV7-6 with TRBJ2-7; 10 bases line up with TRBD1. The CDR3 has 15 amino acids. From germline, CDR1 is SGHVS and CDR2 FNYEAQ. The trim removed 5 bases at V and 3 bases at J, leaving 7 bases unmatched. The CDR3 sequence is CASSTRTGGVYEQYF. The DNA for the CDR3 is TGTGCCAGCAGCACCCGGACAGGGGGGGTCTACGAGCAGTACTTC.

The chain combines TRBV2 with TRBJ2-5, with TRBD2 identical over 7 bases. CDR3 length: 12 residues. CDR1 and CDR2 from the germline V gene are SNHLY and FYNNEI. Losses at the gene ends were 3 bases for V and 13 bases for J; bases not matched to a gene: 8. Here the CDR3 reads CASSDLAALPYF. The CDR3 nucleotides are TGTGCCAGCAGTGACCTAGCGGCCCTCCCGTACTTC.

This clone was found a few times. The chain employs TRBV5-4 and TRBJ2-2, with unresolved D. CDR3 length: 13 residues. V shed 0 bases and J shed 3 bases, with 3 bases lying between them. The V gene's germline CDR1 is SGHNT and CDR2 YYREEE (reference sequence). The CDR3 is CASSLGHTGELFF. The CDR3 DNA follows: TGTGCCAGCAGCTTGGGGCACACCGGGGAGCTGTTTTTT. Looking up the rest from reference TRBV5-4 and TRBJ2-2 gives the full variable domain: ETGVTQSPTHLIKTRGQQVTLRCSSQSGHNTVSWYQQALGQGPQFIFQYYREEENGRGNFPPRFSGLQFPNYSSELNVNALELDDSALYLCASSLGHTGELFFGEGSRLTVL.

V usage is TRBV10-3 and J usage is TRBJ1-5, with 7 bases lining up with TRBD1. The germline V gene encodes CDR1 ENHRY and CDR2 SYGVKD. This CDR3 comprises 17 residues. Unmatched junction bases numbered 8, after V lost 2 bases and J lost 1 base. Written as DNA, the CDR3 is TGTGCCATCAGTGAGGACAACAGGGGAACGAGCAATCAGCCCCAGCATTTT. This encodes CAISEDNRGTSNQPQHF.

The chain couples TRBV18 to TRBJ1-1; D not resolved. Germline lookup yields CDR1 KGHSH and CDR2 LQKENI. V lost 3 bases to trimming and J lost 4 bases, with 9 bases between them. The CDR3 spans 13 residues. In DNA form, the CDR3 reads TGTGCCAGCTCACCGAGGGAGGTCACTGAAGCTTTCTTT. This codes for CASSPREVTEAFF.

The genes are TRBV15 and TRBJ2-7, with D perhaps matching TRBD2 (5 bases). The CDR3 is made up of 12 amino acids. Trimming took 5 bases from V and 4 from J, leaving 9 bases between them. Germline V gene sequence: CDR1 LNHNV, CDR2 YYDKDF (reference sequence). The CDR3 is CATSAPGYEQYF. CDR3 coding DNA: TGTGCCACCAGCGCACCGGGATACGAGCAGTACTTC.

The chain joins TRBV19 to TRBJ1-1, with D unresolved. Trimming stripped 7 bases from V and 0 bases from J, with 9 bases between. The CDR3 totals 13 residues. Germline V gene data show CDR1 as LNHDA and CDR2 as SQIVND (reference sequence). The CDR3: CASTTTMNTEAFF. DNA of the CDR3: TGTGCCAGTACTACCACGATGAACACTGAAGCTTTCTTT.

This rearrangement joins TRBV19 to TRBJ2-7; D perhaps matches TRBD2 (5 bases). V lost 3 bases, J lost 0 bases, and 9 bases lay in between. The germline gives CDR1 LNHDA, CDR2 SQIVND (reference sequence). The CDR3 extends over 14 amino acids. The CDR3 coding sequence is TGTGCCAGTAGTATGGAGGTGGGCTCCTACGAGCAGTACTTC. As protein: CASSMEVGSYEQYF.

The chain is built from TRBV28 and TRBJ2-1; D is unclear. V dropped 3 bases and J dropped 5 bases, with 14 bases sitting between them. Germline loops: CDR1 MDHEN, CDR2 SYDVKM. This CDR3 comprises 15 residues. This chain's CDR3 is CASSFPQYANNEQFF. As DNA, the CDR3 is TGTGCCAGCAGTTTTCCCCAGTACGCAAACAATGAGCAGTTCTTC.